This T cell receptor beta chain derives from a study of radiotherapy plus CTLA-4 blockade in lung cancer. Sequenced by immunoSEQ multiplex PCR; TCRdb stores in-frame clones only, minus some. The sample contains around 120,000 clones, roughly 80% of which appear only once. Ipilimumab CTLA-4 blockade and focal radiation were given to patients with chemo-refractory metastatic non-small-cell lung cancer. After removal of 7 bases from V and 4 bases from J, the junction contained 8 bases not matched to a gene. This CDR3 contains 14 residues. The germline V gene encodes CDR1 SGHTA and CDR2 FQGNSA. The input for sequencing was peripheral blood, taken from a patient treated with radiotherapy plus ipilimumab. The TCR was taken from a human donor with non-small cell lung cancer who had a partial response to radiotherapy plus ipilimumab. The chain joins TRBV7-2 to TRBJ2-3, with 7 nucleotides matching TRBD1. The DNA for the CDR3 is TGTGCCAGCACAGTGGGACAGCCAGCAGATACGCAGTATTTT. It is translated as CASTVGQPADTQYF.